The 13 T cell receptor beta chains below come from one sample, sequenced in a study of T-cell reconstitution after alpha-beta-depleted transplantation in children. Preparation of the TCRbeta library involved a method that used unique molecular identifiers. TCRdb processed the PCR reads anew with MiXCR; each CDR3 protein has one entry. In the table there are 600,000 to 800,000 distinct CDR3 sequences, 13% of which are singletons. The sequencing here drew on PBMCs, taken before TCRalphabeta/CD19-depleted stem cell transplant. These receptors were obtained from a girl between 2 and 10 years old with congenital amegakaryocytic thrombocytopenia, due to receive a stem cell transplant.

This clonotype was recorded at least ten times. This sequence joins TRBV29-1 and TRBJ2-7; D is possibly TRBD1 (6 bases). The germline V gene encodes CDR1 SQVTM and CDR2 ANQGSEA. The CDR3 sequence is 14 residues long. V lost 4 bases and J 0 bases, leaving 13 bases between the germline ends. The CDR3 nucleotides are TGCAGCGTTGTTATGCCGGGACACTCCTACGAGCAGTACTTC. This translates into CSVVMPGHSYEQYF.

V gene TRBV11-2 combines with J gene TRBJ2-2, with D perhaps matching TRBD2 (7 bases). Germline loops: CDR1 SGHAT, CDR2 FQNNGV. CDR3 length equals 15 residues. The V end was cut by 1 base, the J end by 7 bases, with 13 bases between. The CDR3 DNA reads TGTGCCAGCAGCTTAGTGGCGGGGGCGGGCGGGGAGCTGTTTTTT. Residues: CASSLVAGAGGELFF.

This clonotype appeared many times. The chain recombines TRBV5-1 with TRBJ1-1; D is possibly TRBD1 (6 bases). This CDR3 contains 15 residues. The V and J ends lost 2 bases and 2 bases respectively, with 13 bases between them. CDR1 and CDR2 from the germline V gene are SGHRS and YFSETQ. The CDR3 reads CASSLWTARNTEAFF. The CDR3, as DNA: TGCGCCAGCAGCTTATGGACAGCCCGTAACACTGAAGCTTTCTTT.

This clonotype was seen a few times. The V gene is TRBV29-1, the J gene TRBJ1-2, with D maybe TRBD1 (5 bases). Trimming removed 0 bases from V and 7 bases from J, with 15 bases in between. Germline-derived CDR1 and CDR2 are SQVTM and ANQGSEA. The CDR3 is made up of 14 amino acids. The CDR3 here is CSVEDPSGRGGYTF. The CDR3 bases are TGCAGCGTTGAAGATCCCTCAGGGAGGGGTGGCTACACCTTC.

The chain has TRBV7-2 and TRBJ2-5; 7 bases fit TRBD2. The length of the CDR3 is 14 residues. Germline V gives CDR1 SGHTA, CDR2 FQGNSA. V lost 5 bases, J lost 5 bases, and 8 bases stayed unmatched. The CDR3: CASSHFGGSETQYF. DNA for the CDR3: TGTGCCAGCAGCCACTTCGGGGGGTCGGAGACCCAGTACTTC.

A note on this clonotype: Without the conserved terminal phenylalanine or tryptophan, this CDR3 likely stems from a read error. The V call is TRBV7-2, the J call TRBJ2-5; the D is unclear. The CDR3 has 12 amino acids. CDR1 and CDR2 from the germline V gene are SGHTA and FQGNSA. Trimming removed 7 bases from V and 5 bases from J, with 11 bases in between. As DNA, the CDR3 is TGTGCCAGCATAACAACCCTGGAGACCCAGTACCTC. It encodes CASITTLETQYL.

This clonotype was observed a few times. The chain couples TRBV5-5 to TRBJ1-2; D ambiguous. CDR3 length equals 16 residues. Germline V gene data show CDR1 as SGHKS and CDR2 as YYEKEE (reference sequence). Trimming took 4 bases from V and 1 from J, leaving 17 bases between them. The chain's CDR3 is CASSVSVNMNNYGYTF. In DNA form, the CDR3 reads TGTGCCAGCAGCGTCTCTGTCAATATGAATAACTATGGCTACACCTTC.

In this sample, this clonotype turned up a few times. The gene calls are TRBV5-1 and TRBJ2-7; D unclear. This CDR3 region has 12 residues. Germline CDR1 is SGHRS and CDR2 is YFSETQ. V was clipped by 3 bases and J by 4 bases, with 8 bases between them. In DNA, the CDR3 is TGCGCCAGCAGCTCCACACAATACGAGCAGTACTTC. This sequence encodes CASSSTQYEQYF.

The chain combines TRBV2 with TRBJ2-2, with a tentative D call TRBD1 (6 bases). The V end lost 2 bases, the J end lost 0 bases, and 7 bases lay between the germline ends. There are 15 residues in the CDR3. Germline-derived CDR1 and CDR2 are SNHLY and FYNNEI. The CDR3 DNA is TGTGCCAGCAGTGAAACAGGGCCGAACACCGGGGAGCTGTTTTTT. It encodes CASSETGPNTGELFF.

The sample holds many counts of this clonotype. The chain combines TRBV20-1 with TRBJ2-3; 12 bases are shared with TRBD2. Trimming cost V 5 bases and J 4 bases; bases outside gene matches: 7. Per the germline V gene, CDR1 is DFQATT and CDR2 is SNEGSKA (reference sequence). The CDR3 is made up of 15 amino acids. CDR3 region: CSAGKTSGSSDTQYF. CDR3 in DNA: TGCAGTGCTGGAAAGACTAGCGGGAGCTCAGATACGCAGTATTTT.

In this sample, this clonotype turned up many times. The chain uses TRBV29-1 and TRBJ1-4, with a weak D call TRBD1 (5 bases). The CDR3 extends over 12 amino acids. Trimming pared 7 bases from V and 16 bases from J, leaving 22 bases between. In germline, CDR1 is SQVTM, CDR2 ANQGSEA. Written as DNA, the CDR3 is TGCAGCGCCTCTGCCCGGACGGGGGATGCGTTTTTT. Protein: CSASARTGDAFF.

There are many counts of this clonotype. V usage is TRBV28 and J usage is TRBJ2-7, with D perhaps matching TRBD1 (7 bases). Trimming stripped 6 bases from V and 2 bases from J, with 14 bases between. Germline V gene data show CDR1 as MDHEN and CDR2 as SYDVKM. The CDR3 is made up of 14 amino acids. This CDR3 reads CASRPQGGTYEQYF. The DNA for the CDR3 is TGTGCCAGCAGGCCTCAGGGGGGAACCTACGAGCAGTACTTC.

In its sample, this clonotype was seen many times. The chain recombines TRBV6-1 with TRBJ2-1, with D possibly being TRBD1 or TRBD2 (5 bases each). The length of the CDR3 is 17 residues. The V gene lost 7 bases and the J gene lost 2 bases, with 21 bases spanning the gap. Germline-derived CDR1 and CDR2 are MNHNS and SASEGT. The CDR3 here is CASTQRGVGTTYNEQFF. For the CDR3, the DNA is TGTGCCAGCACCCAGAGAGGTGTGGGGACCACCTACAATGAGCAGTTCTTC.